These T cell receptor beta chains were read from a single sample in a study of PD-1 blockade in classical Hodgkin lymphoma. TCRdb's table, derived via immunoSEQ multiplex PCR, lists solely in-frame clones and lacks some. Of 25,000 to 35,000 clones listed, 65% to 90% are singletons. The material sequenced was CD4+ T cells from blood, taken at baseline. The receptor source for this set is a human donor with classical Hodgkin lymphoma. Each CDR3 is given with its conserved first and last residue.

j_call v_call cdr3_aa
TRBJ2-4 TRBV5-1 CASSLVGAVDIQYF
TRBJ2-2 TRBV10-2 CASSEQGKDTGELFF
TRBJ2-7 TRBV6-1 CASRGSSGTNEQYF
TRBJ1-2 TRBV5-4 CASSFVDRETGYTF
TRBJ1-2 TRBV10-1 CARQRQGPGGYTF
TRBJ1-3 TRBV18 CASSPIGGNTIYF
TRBJ1-5 TRBV19 CASTSGIEQPQHF
TRBJ1-1 TRBV19 CASSATMNTEAFF
TRBJ2-5 TRBV28 CASSPGWPETQYF
TRBJ1-1 TRBV6-5 CASSYLQGNTEAFF
TRBJ2-7 TRBV5-1 CASSLEFTGTPGAQYF
TRBJ1-1 TRBV10-1 CASSDNRAGTEAFF
TRBJ2-6 TRBV5-1 CASSLGGNPSSGANVLTF
TRBJ1-2 TRBV7-2 CASSLATDRQGYTF
TRBJ2-7 TRBV5-6 CASRRQGAYEQYF
TRBJ2-7 TRBV4-2 CASSQAKDGTYEQYF
TRBJ1-3 TRBV7-2 CASSLAFSMGGNTIYF
TRBJ1-5 TRBV2 CASIKDGSNQPQHF